These T cell receptor beta chains were read from a single sample in a study of T cell changes during pregnancy in multiple sclerosis. Clones were sequenced by immunoSEQ multiplex PCR, and TCRdb holds only the in-frame ones, with some missing. The data contain 50,000 or so clones, 93% of them seen just once; the ten biggest clones take up about 2%. Sequencing used peripheral blood, obtained in the second trimester of pregnancy. The receptors were sampled from a female donor with multiple sclerosis, enrolled in a pregnancy study. Each CDR3 is given with its conserved first and last residue. D genes are given only for firm matches. Rows give clone size only sometimes, using once, few, many, or a class for an expanded clone.

TRBJ1-3	NA	NA	15	TRBV7-9	TGTGCCAGCAGCTCCTTTCCGGGCTCTGGAAACACCATATATTTT	CASSSFPGSGNTIYF
TRBJ2-7	NA	NA	16	TRBV7-3	TGTGCCAAAGACAAAAGCAGGGGCCTTGAATTTGTGGAGCAGTACTTC	CAKDKSRGLEFVEQYF
TRBJ1-2	NA	NA	15	TRBV6-5	TGTGCCAGCAGCTTCACAGGGAACGCTAACTATGGCTACACCTTC	CASSFTGNANYGYTF
TRBJ1-2	NA	NA	14	TRBV16	TGTGCCAGCAGCCAATTGGAAACAGGCGGCGGCTACACCTTC	CASSQLETGGGYTF
TRBJ2-3	TRBD2	NA	16	TRBV5-1	TGCGCCAGCAGCTTGCAAGCCGGGACTAGCGCAGATACGCAGTATTTT	CASSLQAGTSADTQYF
TRBJ2-2	TRBD2	once	16	TRBV7-9	TGTGCCAGCAGCGTTCCTAGCGGGATTTATACCGGGGAGCTGTTTTTT	CASSVPSGIYTGELFF
TRBJ2-1	NA	NA	15	TRBV7-6	TGTGCCAGCAGCCTTAAGCGGGCAACCTACAATGAGCAGTTCTTC	CASSLKRATYNEQFF
TRBJ1-1	NA	once	15	TRBV7-6	TGTGCCAGCAGCTATGGGCAGGGCCTTAACACTGAAGCTTTCTTT	CASSYGQGLNTEAFF
TRBJ1-1	NA	NA	15	TRBV9	TGTGCCAGCAGCGCGTCAGGGGTAAAGGGCACTGAAGCTTTCTTT	CASSASGVKGTEAFF
TRBJ2-3	NA	NA	18	TRBV27	TGTGCCAGCAGTCTATCCGGCCGAGGGAGTAGGTTTCAAGATACGCAGTATTTT	CASSLSGRGSRFQDTQYF
TRBJ1-2	NA	NA	14	TRBV6-5	TGTGCCAGCAGTTACATTCCCGCTAACTATGGCTACACCTTC	CASSYIPANYGYTF
TRBJ2-2	NA	NA	16	TRBV19	TGTGCCAGTAGTATGAGTGGAGGATTAGGCACCGGGGAGCTGTTTTTT	CASSMSGGLGTGELFF
TRBJ2-7	TRBD1	NA	14	TRBV13	TGTGCCAGCAGCCCAGGGACAGGGAATGGAATACCGTACTTC	CASSPGTGNGIPYF
TRBJ2-6	NA	NA	16	TRBV28	TGTGCCAGCAGCCCCCACAGGCTCTCTGGGGCCAACGTCCTGACTTTC	CASSPHRLSGANVLTF
TRBJ1-3	NA	NA	17	TRBV28	TGTGCCAGCAGTTTGTCCCAGGGAGGTGAGGGTGGAAACACCATATATTTT	CASSLSQGGEGGNTIYF
TRBJ2-2	NA	NA	16	TRBV27	TGTGCCAGCAGCCGACTGGACTCAATTGACACCGGGGAGCTGTTTTTT	CASSRLDSIDTGELFF
TRBJ2-5	NA	NA	15	TRBV7-9	TGTGCCAGCAGCTTTTACAGGGACGACCAAGAGACCCAGTACTTC	CASSFYRDDQETQYF
TRBJ1-1	NA	NA	10	TRBV7-9	TGTGCCAGCACGAACGAGGAAGCTTTCTTT	CASTNEEAFF
TRBJ1-2	TRBD1	few	13	TRBV7-8	TGTGCCAGCAGCGTCGGACAGGCCTATGGCTACACCTTC	CASSVGQAYGYTF
TRBJ2-1	TRBD2	NA	16	TRBV18	TGTGCCAGCTCACCCCGGACTAGCGGGAGCTACAATGAGCAGTTCTTC	CASSPRTSGSYNEQFF
TRBJ2-3	NA	NA	15	TRBV4-2	TGTGCCAGCAGCCAAGAGGGGGCGGGCACAGATACGCAGTATTTT	CASSQEGAGTDTQYF
TRBJ2-7	NA	once	16	TRBV4-2	TGTGCCAGCAGCCCCGAAACCGGGAGTTTCTCCTACGAGCAGTACTTC	CASSPETGSFSYEQYF
TRBJ1-1	NA	NA	14	TRBV4-3	TGCGCCAGCAGCCAAGATCGCAGGGGCACTGAAGCTTTCTTT	CASSQDRRGTEAFF
TRBJ2-1	TRBD1	NA	18	TRBV4-1	TGCGCCAGCAGCCAAGATCGGTTCTGGGGACAGGCGTACAATGAGCAGTTCTTC	CASSQDRFWGQAYNEQFF
TRBJ2-3	TRBD1	NA	15	TRBV7-9	TGTGCCAGCAGCAAGGACAGGGGAGACACAGATACGCAGTATTTT	CASSKDRGDTDTQYF
TRBJ2-3	TRBD1	NA	14	TRBV6-1	TGTGCCAGTGGGGACAGGGGTTTCGCAGATACGCAGTATTTT	CASGDRGFADTQYF
TRBJ1-2	NA	NA	14	TRBV5-4	TGTGCCAGCAGCTTGTTCTCCTTAGGGGCGGGCTACACCTTC	CASSLFSLGAGYTF
TRBJ1-5	TRBD1	NA	15	TRBV28	TGTGCCAGCAGTCCGGCTAGGGGGCGGGCTCAGCCCCAGCATTTT	CASSPARGRAQPQHF
TRBJ1-1	NA	NA	13	TRBV15	TGTGCCACCAGCAGAGGCCCTGCAGTTGAAGCTTTCTTT	CATSRGPAVEAFF
TRBJ2-7	TRBD2	NA	14	TRBV4-3	TGCGCCAGCAGCCCGGGACTAGAATCCTACGAGCAGTACTTC	CASSPGLESYEQYF
TRBJ2-7	TRBD2	once	14	TRBV28	TGTGCCAGCAGTTCTGCGGGAGGTTGGTACGAGCAGTACTTC	CASSSAGGWYEQYF
TRBJ2-6	NA	NA	19	TRBV10-1	TGCGCCAGCGGGGACCTTGGGACTCTAGGCCTCTCTGGGGCCAACGTCCTGACTTTC	CASGDLGTLGLSGANVLTF
TRBJ1-1	NA	once	15	TRBV5-6	TGTGCCAGCAGCTTGGGACAGACCAGGAACACTGAAGCTTTCTTT	CASSLGQTRNTEAFF
TRBJ2-7	NA	NA	17	TRBV21-1	TGTGCCAGCACCTCCGGGACTAGCGGGAGGTTCGAGAGCGAGCAGTACTTC	CASTSGTSGRFESEQYF
TRBJ1-1	NA	few	14	TRBV4-3	TGCGCCAGCAGCCAAGGAAACAGGAACACTGAAGCTTTCTTT	CASSQGNRNTEAFF
TRBJ2-7	NA	NA	11	TRBV10-3	TGTGCCATGGGACATTCCTACGAGCAGTACTTC	CAMGHSYEQYF
TRBJ2-1	NA	NA	15	TRBV27	TGTGCCAGCAGTTTTCTACCAAGCTCCTACAATGAGCAGTTCTTC	CASSFLPSSYNEQFF
TRBJ1-5	TRBD1	NA	15	TRBV19	TGTGCCAGTAGTATTCCGGGACAGGGGACTCAGCCCCAGCATTTT	CASSIPGQGTQPQHF
TRBJ1-1	NA	NA	13	TRBV19	TGTGCCAGTAGTAGCGTACGGGGCACTGAAGCTTTCTTT	CASSSVRGTEAFF
TRBJ2-3	NA	NA	17	TRBV4-3	TGCGCCAGCAGCCAAGATGGAGTAGCGGTTAGCACAGATACGCAGTATTTT	CASSQDGVAVSTDTQYF
TRBJ1-1	NA	NA	14	TRBV27	TGTGCCAGCAGGCGTGCAGGAATGAACACTGAAGCTTTCTTT	CASRRAGMNTEAFF
TRBJ2-3	TRBD2	NA	16	TRBV10-2	TGCGCCAGCAGTGGACTAGCGGGGGGTAGCACAGATACGCAGTATTTT	CASSGLAGGSTDTQYF
TRBJ1-5	NA	NA	15	TRBV19	TGTGCCAGTAGTATGCCAGGGCTTGTCAATCAGCCCCAGCATTTT	CASSMPGLVNQPQHF
TRBJ1-1	NA	NA	12	TRBV21-1	TGTGCCAGCAGCAAAGGAGACAGGGGAGCTTTCTTT	CASSKGDRGAFF
TRBJ2-1	TRBD2	NA	16	TRBV27	TGTGCCAGCAGTCCCTGGGCGGGGGACCTCTACAATGAGCAGTTCTTC	CASSPWAGDLYNEQFF
TRBJ2-4	TRBD2	few	16	TRBV4-3	TGCGCCAGCAGCCAAGAAGAAGGGAGCGGGAGTAACATTCAGTACTTC	CASSQEEGSGSNIQYF
TRBJ1-4	NA	NA	13	TRBV18	TGTGCCAGCTCACTGGACAGCAATGAAAAACTGTTTTTT	CASSLDSNEKLFF
TRBJ2-7	TRBD2	NA	14	TRBV9	TGTGCCAGCAGCGTAGGGGAGGGTATCTACGAGCAGTACTTC	CASSVGEGIYEQYF
TRBJ2-1	TRBD2	NA	15	TRBV11-1	TGTGCCAGCAGCTATCGACTAGCGGGTAACAATGAGCAGTTCTTC	CASSYRLAGNNEQFF